This record concerns one T cell receptor beta chain sequence. Its antigen is as yet unknown. The treatment denotes: some 20 received Ad26.COV2.S at low or high dose, single or two shots; five or six received placebo; per-sample allocation not given. The investigators took samples on day 63 after the first vaccine or placebo injection. Boston hosted the donor, who was an adult aged 18-55 years. These data originate in a study of Ad26.COV2.S vaccination and SARS-CoV-2 variants. For the study at large: Within the COV1001 Ad26.COV2.S trial arm, the donor was enrolled. The vaccine Ad26.COV2.S was put into the muscle once, or twice with 56 days between. Whole-study findings and limits: Vaccinees showed greater spike-specific TCR breadth than placebo recipients.

The data were produced by immunoSEQ multiplex PCR, yet TCRdb's version contains in-frame clones alone and is incomplete. The data contain about 350,000 clones, approximately 86% of them singletons. CDR3 length: 15 residues. The ends were cut back, 0 bases at V and 5 bases at J, with 11 bases in the middle. From germline, CDR1 is SGHDT and CDR2 YYEEEE. The sample in question was peripheral blood, obtained in a trial of Ad26.COV2.S vaccine versus placebo. The TCR comes from a person aged 18 to 65 who received the Ad26.COV2.S COVID-19 vaccine or a placebo. J is TRBJ1-4 and V is TRBV5-6; D unresolved. The CDR3 loop is CASSLAGRRNEKLFF. The CDR3 DNA is TGTGCCAGCAGCTTGGCCGGGAGAAGAAATGAAAAACTGTTTTTT.